This is a list of T cell receptor beta chains from one sample in a study of post-analysis software for immune sequencing data. Each CDR3 protein is one row after TCRdb ran MiXCR on the PCR reads. The sample consists of about half a million distinct CDR3 sequences, approximately 46% of them appearing once. Sample: blood. These receptors were obtained from a girl aged 10 to 17 with multiple sclerosis. The CDR3 runs from the conserved cysteine through the conserved F or W. A D gene is named only where the DNA matches it firmly. Not all rows give a size; the values are once, few, many and, for expanded clones, a class.

.	TRBV19	.	TRBJ2-7	CASSKYLTGTYEYEQYF	TGTGCCAGTAGTAAATATCTGACAGGTACCTACGAGTACGAGCAGTACTTC
.	TRBV5-1	TRBD1	TRBJ2-7	CASSLTGTDPYEQYF	TGCGCCAGCAGCTTAACCGGGACAGATCCCTACGAGCAGTACTTC
.	TRBV28	.	TRBJ2-5	CASSFAGTKETQYF	TGTGCCAGCAGTTTCGCCGGGACGAAAGAGACCCAGTACTTC
.	TRBV2	.	TRBJ2-3	CASSGESEDTQYF	TGTGCCAGCAGTGGCGAGAGCGAAGATACGCAGTATTTT
.	TRBV3-1	TRBD2	TRBJ2-7	CASSQGTSGPYEQYF	TGTGCCAGCAGCCAAGGGACTAGCGGGCCCTACGAGCAGTACTTC
few	TRBV7-9	TRBD1	TRBJ1-2	CASSLEGTAWRGYTF	TGTGCCAGCAGCTTAGAGGGGACAGCGTGGCGGGGCTACACCTTC
.	TRBV2	TRBD2	TRBJ2-7	CASSVQAGTSYEQYF	TGTGCCAGCAGTGTTCAAGCGGGGACCAGCTACGAGCAGTACTTC
.	TRBV11-2	.	TRBJ1-2	CASSRDAGGAYGYTF	TGTGCCAGCAGCCGGGACGCGGGGGGTGCCTATGGCTACACCTTC
.	TRBV20-1	.	TRBJ2-1	CSAQLATSRFNEQFF	TGCAGTGCCCAGTTGGCTACTAGCAGGTTCAATGAGCAGTTCTTC
.	TRBV6-2/TRBV6-3	TRBD2	TRBJ2-7	CASRTSTYEQYF	TGTGCCAGCCGGACTAGTACCTACGAGCAGTACTTC
few	TRBV2	.	TRBJ1-4	CASSEDTINEKLFF	TGTGCCAGCAGTGAAGATACCATTAATGAAAAACTGTTTTTT
.	TRBV5-1	.	TRBJ1-1	CASSPSGGLNTEAFF	TGCGCCAGCAGCCCCTCCGGGGGACTGAACACTGAAGCTTTCTTT
.	TRBV4-2	TRBD2	TRBJ2-3	CASSQEGLAGAGADTQYF	TGTGCCAGCAGCCAAGAAGGACTAGCGGGAGCGGGGGCAGATACGCAGTATTTT
.	TRBV7-8	TRBD1	TRBJ1-2	CASSRTGINYGYTF	TGTGCCAGCAGCCGGACAGGGATTAACTATGGCTACACCTTC
.	TRBV29-1	.	TRBJ1-2	CSVGIRGGYTF	TGCAGCGTTGGTATAAGGGGTGGCTACACCTTC